The 8 T cell receptor beta chains in this list originate from one sample, sequenced in a study of beta chain features in type 1 diabetes (dated by TCRdb to 2016 to 2018). Library generation was performed with the immunoSEQ multiplex PCR assay. All of the isolated RNA was reverse transcribed with the High Capacity cDNA Reverse Transcription Kit, so expressed TCRB transcripts were sequenced. The immuneACCESS repertoire file appears here via TCRdb, limited to in-frame rearrangements. These files lack a portion of the clones; in checked studies, under half of the deficit traces to unresolved V genes, and the cause of the others is not known. This sample holds around 300,000 clones; roughly 8% were observed only once. Roughly 1% of the sample goes to the ten largest clones. The sample taken for sequencing was central memory CD4+ T cells from blood. These receptors all stem from a woman under 30 in good health.

This chain uses TRBV7-6 with TRBJ1-1; 11 bases are shared with TRBD1. V shed 4 bases, J shed 11 bases, and the junction held 6 bases outside the gene matches. The germline gives CDR1 SGHVS, CDR2 FNYEAQ. CDR3 length: 13 amino acids. CDR3 bases: TGTGCCAGCAGCTCTGGACAGGGGGCTATGGCTTTCTTT. It specifies CASSSGQGAMAFF.

The chain has TRBV7-2 and TRBJ2-3; 10 bases match TRBD2. The CDR3 sequence is 17 residues long. With 1 base clipped from V and 3 bases from J, the junction kept 7 bases outside the gene matches. Looked up from germline, CDR1 is SGHTA and CDR2 is FQGNSA. The CDR3 sequence is CASSLVSGGGLTDTQYF. The CDR3 region has the DNA TGTGCCAGCAGCTTAGTGAGCGGGGGGGGTCTGACAGATACGCAGTATTTT.

The chain employs TRBV7-2 and TRBJ1-5; D is uncertain. Deletions cut 1 base from V and 3 bases from J, with 10 bases between. CDR3 length: 15 amino acids. Germline CDR1 is SGHTA and CDR2 is FQGNSA. The CDR3 nucleotides read TGTGCCAGCAGCTTAGAGGGTAGGGTCAATCAGCCCCAGCATTTT. Its translation: CASSLEGRVNQPQHF.

The chain has TRBV28 and TRBJ2-7; maybe TRBD1 (5 bases). V dropped 2 bases and J dropped 4 bases, with 15 bases sitting between them. This CDR3 has 15 amino acids. Germline V gives CDR1 MDHEN, CDR2 SYDVKM. The CDR3 DNA reads as TGTGCCAGCAGTTTAAGGGCGGCAGGGTCTTACGAGCAGTACGTC. It is translated as CASSLRAAGSYEQYV.

This clone was detected only a few times. DNA for the CDR3: TGTGCCAGCTCATCGGGACAGGGAAACTACGAGCAGTACTTC. Protein sequence: CASSSGQGNYEQYF. This sequence joins TRBV18 and TRBJ2-7, with TRBD1 matching over 9 bases. CDR1 and CDR2 from the germline V gene are KGHSH and LQKENI. CDR3 length: 14 residues. V trimming: 5 bases; J trimming: 3 bases; junction bases outside the gene matches: 5.

Ten or more counts support this clone. The rearrangement uses TRBV14 and TRBJ2-7; TRBD1 or TRBD2 may be the D gene (5 bases each). CDR1 and CDR2 (germline): SGHDN, FVKESK. The CDR3 has 13 amino acids. V shed 1 base and J shed 6 bases, with 10 bases lying between them. The CDR3 sequence: CASSQVGPGEQYF. CDR3 nucleotides: TGTGCCAGCAGCCAAGTGGGACCGGGCGAGCAGTACTTC.

Only a few counts were recorded for this clone. J is TRBJ1-1 and V is TRBV6-5; weak D call: TRBD1 (6 bases). The CDR3 runs to 14 residues. The V gene's germline CDR1 is MNHEY and CDR2 SVGAGI. V was clipped by 4 bases and J by 1 base, with 10 bases between them. The CDR3 bases are TGTGCCAGCAGTTCCCCCAGGGGGAACACTGAAGCTTTCTTT. Its translation is CASSSPRGNTEAFF.

This clone came up a few times. The genes are TRBV5-4 and TRBJ2-1; 7 nucleotides line up with TRBD1. Germline CDR1 is SGHNT and CDR2 is YYREEE (reference sequence). V lost 3 bases to trimming and J lost 2 bases; unmatched junction nucleotides: 5. This CDR3 comprises 15 residues. CDR3 DNA: TGTGCCAGCAGCTACGGGACAGCGACCTACAATGAGCAGTTCTTC. Its protein product is CASSYGTATYNEQFF.